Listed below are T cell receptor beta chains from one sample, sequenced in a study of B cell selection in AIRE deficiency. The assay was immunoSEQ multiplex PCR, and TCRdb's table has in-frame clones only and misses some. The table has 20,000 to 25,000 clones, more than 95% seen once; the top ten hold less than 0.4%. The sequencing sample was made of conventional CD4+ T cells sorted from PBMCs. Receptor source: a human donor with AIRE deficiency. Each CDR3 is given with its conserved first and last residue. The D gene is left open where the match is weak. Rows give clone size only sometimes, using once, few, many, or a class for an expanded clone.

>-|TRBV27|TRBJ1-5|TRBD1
TGTGCCAGCAGTCCAGACAGGGTCCGTCAGCCCCAGCATTTT
CASSPDRVRQPQHF
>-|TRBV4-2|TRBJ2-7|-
TGTGCCAGCAGCTATGACAGTGGCCCTTACGAGCAGTACTTC
CASSYDSGPYEQYF
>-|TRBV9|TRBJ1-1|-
TGTGCCAGCAGCCCGCGACAGGCGGGGAGGACTGAAGCTTTCTTT
CASSPRQAGRTEAFF
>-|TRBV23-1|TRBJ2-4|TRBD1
TGCGCCAGCAGTCCGCCAACCGGGACAGGAGAAAACATTCAGTACTTC
CASSPPTGTGENIQYF
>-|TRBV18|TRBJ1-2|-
TGTGTCAGCTCACGGGCACACTGGGGCGGCTACACCTTC
CVSSRAHWGGYTF
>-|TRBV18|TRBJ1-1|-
TGTGCCAGCTCACCCTCGACAGTCCGTGGAGGTGAAGCTTTCTTT
CASSPSTVRGGEAFF
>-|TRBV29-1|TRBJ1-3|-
TGCAGCGTTGCTCTGGGGTCTGGAAACACCATATATTTT
CSVALGSGNTIYF
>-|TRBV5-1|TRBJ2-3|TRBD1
TGCGCCAGCAGCTTGGAGGGACAGGGGTGGACAGATACGCAGTATTTT
CASSLEGQGWTDTQYF
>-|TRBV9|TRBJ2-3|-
TGTGCCAGCAGCATGAGGGTTGAAGATACGCAGTATTTT
CASSMRVEDTQYF
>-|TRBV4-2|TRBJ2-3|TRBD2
TGTGCCAGCAGCCAAGATTGGGCTAGCGGGGGATCGGATACGCAGTATTTT
CASSQDWASGGSDTQYF
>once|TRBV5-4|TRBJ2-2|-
TGTGCCAGCAGCTTGCGAGAGGGCCTTGGCGGGGAGCTGTTTTTT
CASSLREGLGGELFF
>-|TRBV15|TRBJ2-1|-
TGTGCCACCAGCCACCCAGTGAGGTTTTACAATGAGCAGTTCTTC
CATSHPVRFYNEQFF
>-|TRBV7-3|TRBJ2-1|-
TGTGCCAGCAGCTTCCGGTCGGGACTTCGGGGTTTTTATGAGCAGTTCTTC
CASSFRSGLRGFYEQFF
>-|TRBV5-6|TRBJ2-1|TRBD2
TGTGCCAGCAGCTCGGGACTACCAAATGAGCAGTTCTTC
CASSSGLPNEQFF
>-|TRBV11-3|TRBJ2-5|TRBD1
TGTGCCAGCAGCTTATTCTGGACAGGGGGCGGGGGAGAGACCCAGTACTTC
CASSLFWTGGGGETQYF
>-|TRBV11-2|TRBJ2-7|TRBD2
TGTGCCAGCAGCGTACACCAACGAGCGGGAGCCGAGCAGTACTTC
CASSVHQRAGAEQYF
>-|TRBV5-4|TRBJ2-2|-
TGTGCCAGCAGCGCCGCCCGGGAGAACACCGGGGAGCTGTTTTTT
CASSAARENTGELFF
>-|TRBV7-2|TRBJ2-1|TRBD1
TGTGCCAGCAGCTACGACAGGGGTTCGTACAATGAGCAGTTCTTC
CASSYDRGSYNEQFF
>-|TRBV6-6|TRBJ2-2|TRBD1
TGTGCCAGCACCTTGTTGGGACAGGGCACCGGGGAGCTGTTTTTT
CASTLLGQGTGELFF
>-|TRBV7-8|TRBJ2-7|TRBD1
TGTGCCAGCAGCCAGACAGGGAACTACGAGCAGTACTTC
CASSQTGNYEQYF
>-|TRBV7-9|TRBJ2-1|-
TGTGCCAGCAGCTTAGGTTGGCACAACTCCTACAATGAGCAGTTCTTC
CASSLGWHNSYNEQFF
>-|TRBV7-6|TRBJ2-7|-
TGTGCCAGCAGCTTAGGCGGGCAGCGCTCCTACGAGCAGTACTTC
CASSLGGQRSYEQYF
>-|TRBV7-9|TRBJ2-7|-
TGTGCCAGCAGCCCCGGATCCGGACAGATTTACGAGCAGTACTTC
CASSPGSGQIYEQYF
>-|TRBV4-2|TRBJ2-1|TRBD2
TGTGCCAGCAGCCTAGCGGGGGGTTTACGTGAGCAGTTCTTC
CASSLAGGLREQFF
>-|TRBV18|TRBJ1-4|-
TGTGCCAGCTCACCACAATCGACTGGGGAAAAACTGTTTTTT
CASSPQSTGEKLFF
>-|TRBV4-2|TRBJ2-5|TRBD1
TGTGCCAGCAGCTCCGACAGGGGTCGGCAAGAGACCCAGTACTTC
CASSSDRGRQETQYF
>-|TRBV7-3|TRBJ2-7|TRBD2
TGTGCCAGCAGGTCCGAACCTAGCGGAGGTACCTACGAGCAGTACTTC
CASRSEPSGGTYEQYF
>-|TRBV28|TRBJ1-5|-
TGTGCCAGCAGTTTACACAGGAATCAGCCCCAGCATTTT
CASSLHRNQPQHF
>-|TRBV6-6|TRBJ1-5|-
TGTGCCAGCAGCCCAGGCAATCAGCCCCAGCATTTT
CASSPGNQPQHF
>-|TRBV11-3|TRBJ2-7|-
TGTGCCAGCAGCTTAGATGGGGTCAGGGGGGCCTACGAGCAGTACTTC
CASSLDGVRGAYEQYF
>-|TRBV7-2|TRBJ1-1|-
TGTGCCAGCAGCTTCGGCCAGCGCATGAACACTGAAGCTTTCTTT
CASSFGQRMNTEAFF
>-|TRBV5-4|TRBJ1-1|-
TGTGCCAGCAGCGCGACACAGGGAACTGAAGCTTTCTTT
CASSATQGTEAFF
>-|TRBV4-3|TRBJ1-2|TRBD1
TGCGCCAGCAGTCGCGACAGGGAGAGCGGCTACACCTTC
CASSRDRESGYTF
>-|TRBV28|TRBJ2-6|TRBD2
TGTGCCAGCAGCCCGGGGGGAGGTGGGGCCAACGTCCTGACTTTC
CASSPGGGGANVLTF
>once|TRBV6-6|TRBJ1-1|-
TGTGCCAGCAGTCCCCCCACGGGACGGAAGAACACTGAAGCTTTCTTT
CASSPPTGRKNTEAFF
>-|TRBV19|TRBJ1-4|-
TGTGCCAGTAGTAAGCGGGACGGGGATAATGAAAAACTGTTTTTT
CASSKRDGDNEKLFF
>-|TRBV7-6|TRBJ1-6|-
TGTGCCAGCAGCTTAGCGTCGGCAGGGTATAATTCACCCCTCCACTTT
CASSLASAGYNSPLHF
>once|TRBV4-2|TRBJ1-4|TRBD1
TGTGCCAGCAGCCAAGAGGTCGGACAGGGGAATGAAAAACTGTTTTTT
CASSQEVGQGNEKLFF
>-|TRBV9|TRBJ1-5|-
TGTGCCAGCAGCGTAGACGGGCAGCAGCCCCAGCATTTT
CASSVDGQQPQHF
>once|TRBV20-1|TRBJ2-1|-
TGCGGTTTATTGCGGGTCAATGAGCAGTTCTTC
CGLLRVNEQFF
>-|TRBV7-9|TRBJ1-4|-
TGTGCCAGCAGCTCCCACGCAGGGTTTCGAGAAAAACTGTTTTTT
CASSSHAGFREKLFF
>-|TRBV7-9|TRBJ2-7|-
TGTGCCAGCAGCCTAGGAGCAGGAAGCTCCTACGAGCAGTACTTC
CASSLGAGSSYEQYF
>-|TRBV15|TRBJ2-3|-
TGTGCCACCAGCAGAGCCGTAGCAGATACGCAGTATTTT
CATSRAVADTQYF
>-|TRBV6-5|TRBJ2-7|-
TGTGCCAGCAGTTACCGCGGGGAGATGTCCTCCGAGCAGTACTTC
CASSYRGEMSSEQYF
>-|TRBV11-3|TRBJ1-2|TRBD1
TGTGCCAGCAGCCCGGGACAGGGTTATGGCTACACCTTC
CASSPGQGYGYTF
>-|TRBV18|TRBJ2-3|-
TGTGCCAGCTCACTATCTAGCACAGATACGCAGTATTTT
CASSLSSTDTQYF
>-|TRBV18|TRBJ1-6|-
TGTGCCAGCTCACCACCGGGTACAGCCTATAATTCACCCCTCCACTTT
CASSPPGTAYNSPLHF
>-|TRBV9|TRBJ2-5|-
TGTGCCAGCAGCGTAGCAAGGTTGGGAGAGACCCAGTACTTC
CASSVARLGETQYF
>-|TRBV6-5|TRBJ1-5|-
TGTGCCAGCAGCCGCAGGGCGGGAAATCAGCCCCAGCATTTT
CASSRRAGNQPQHF
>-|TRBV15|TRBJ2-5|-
TGTGCCACCAGCAGAGACGTGGGGGGTTCAGGGACCCAGTACTTC
CATSRDVGGSGTQYF
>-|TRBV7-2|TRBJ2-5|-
TGTGCCAGCAGCCTACAGGGTAGAGAGACCCAGTACTTC
CASSLQGRETQYF
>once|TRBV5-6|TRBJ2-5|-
TGTGCCAGCAGCAGAATTGGGGGAAAAGAGACCCAGTACTTC
CASSRIGGKETQYF
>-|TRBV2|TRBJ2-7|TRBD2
TGTGCCAGCAAGCGGGAGGCTTACGAGCAGTACTTC
CASKREAYEQYF
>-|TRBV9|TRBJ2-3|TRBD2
TGTGCCAGCACCCGGGGCGGGGGTAGCACAGATACGCAGTATTTT
CASTRGGGSTDTQYF
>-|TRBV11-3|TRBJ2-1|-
TGTGCCAGCAGCTTAGTCCTTTCGAGGCCGTTCTTC
CASSLVLSRPFF
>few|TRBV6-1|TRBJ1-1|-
TGTGCCAGCAGTGAAGAACAGAATACTGTGTCTGAAGCTTTCTTT
CASSEEQNTVSEAFF
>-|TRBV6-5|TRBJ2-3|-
TGTGCCAGCAGTTCCTTCGACCGGGGGAGCACAGATACGCAGTATTTT
CASSSFDRGSTDTQYF
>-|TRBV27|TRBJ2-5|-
TGTGCCAGCAGTCCCTCTGGGGTGGGGCAACAAGAGACCCAGTACTTC
CASSPSGVGQQETQYF